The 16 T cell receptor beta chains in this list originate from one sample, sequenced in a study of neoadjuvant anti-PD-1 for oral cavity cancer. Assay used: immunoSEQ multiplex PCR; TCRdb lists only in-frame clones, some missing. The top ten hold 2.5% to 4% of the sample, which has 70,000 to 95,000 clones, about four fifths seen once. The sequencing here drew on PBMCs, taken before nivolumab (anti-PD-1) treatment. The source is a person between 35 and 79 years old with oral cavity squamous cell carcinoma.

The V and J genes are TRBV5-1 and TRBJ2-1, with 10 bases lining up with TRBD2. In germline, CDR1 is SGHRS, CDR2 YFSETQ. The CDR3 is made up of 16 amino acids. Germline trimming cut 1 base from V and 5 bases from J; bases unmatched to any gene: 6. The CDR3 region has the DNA TGCGCCAGCAGCTTGAAGTCTCTAGCGGGAGACAATGAGCAGTTCTTC. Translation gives CASSLKSLAGDNEQFF.

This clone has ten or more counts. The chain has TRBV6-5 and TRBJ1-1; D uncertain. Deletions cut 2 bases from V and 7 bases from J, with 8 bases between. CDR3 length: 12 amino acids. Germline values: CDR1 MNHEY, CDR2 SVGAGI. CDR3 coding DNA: TGTGCCAGCAGTTACCCCGGGAGTGAAGCTTTCTTT. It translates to CASSYPGSEAFF.

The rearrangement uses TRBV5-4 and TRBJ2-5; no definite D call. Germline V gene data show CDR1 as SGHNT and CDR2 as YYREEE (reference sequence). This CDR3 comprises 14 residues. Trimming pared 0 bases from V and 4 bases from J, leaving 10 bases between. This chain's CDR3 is CASSLGQATETQYF. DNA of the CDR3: TGTGCCAGCAGCTTGGGACAAGCAACAGAGACCCAGTACTTC. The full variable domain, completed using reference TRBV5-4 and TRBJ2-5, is ETGVTQSPTHLIKTRGQQVTLRCSSQSGHNTVSWYQQALGQGPQFIFQYYREEENGRGNFPPRFSGLQFPNYSSELNVNALELDDSALYLCASSLGQATETQYFGPGTRLLVL.

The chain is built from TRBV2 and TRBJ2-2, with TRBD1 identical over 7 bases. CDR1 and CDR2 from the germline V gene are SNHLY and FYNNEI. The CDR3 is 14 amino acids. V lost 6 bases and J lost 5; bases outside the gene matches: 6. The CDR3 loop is CASRWDSTTGELFF. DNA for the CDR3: TGTGCCAGCAGGTGGGACAGTACAACCGGGGAGCTGTTTTTT.

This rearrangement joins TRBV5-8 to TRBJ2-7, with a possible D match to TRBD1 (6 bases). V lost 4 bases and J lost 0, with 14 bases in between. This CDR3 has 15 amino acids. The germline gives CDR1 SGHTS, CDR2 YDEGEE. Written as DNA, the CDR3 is TGTGCCAGCAGCCCTCACAGGGTTCTCTCCTACGAGCAGTACTTC. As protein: CASSPHRVLSYEQYF. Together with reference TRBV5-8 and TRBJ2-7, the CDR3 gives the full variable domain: EAGVTQSPTHLIKTRGQQATLRCSPISGHTSVYWYQQALGLGLQFLLWYDEGEERNRGNFPPRFSGRQFPNYSSELNVNALELEDSALYLCASSPHRVLSYEQYFGPGTRLTVT.

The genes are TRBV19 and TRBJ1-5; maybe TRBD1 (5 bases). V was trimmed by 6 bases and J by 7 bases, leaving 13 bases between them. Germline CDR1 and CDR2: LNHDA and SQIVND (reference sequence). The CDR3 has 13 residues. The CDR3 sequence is CASSQGEGQPQHF. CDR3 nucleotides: TGTGCCAGTAGCCAGGGAGAGGGCCAGCCCCAGCATTTT.

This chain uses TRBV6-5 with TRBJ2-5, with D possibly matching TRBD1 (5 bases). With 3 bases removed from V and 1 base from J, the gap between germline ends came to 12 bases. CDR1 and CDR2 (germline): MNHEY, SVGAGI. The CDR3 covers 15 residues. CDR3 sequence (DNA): TGTGCCAGCAGTTATTATCAGGGATCCCAAGAGACCCAGTACTTC. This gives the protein CASSYYQGSQETQYF.

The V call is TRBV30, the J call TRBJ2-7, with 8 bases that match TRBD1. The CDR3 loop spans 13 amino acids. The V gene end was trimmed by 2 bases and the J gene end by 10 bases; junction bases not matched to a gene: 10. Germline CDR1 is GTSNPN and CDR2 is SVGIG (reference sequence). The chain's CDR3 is CAWSPLGQGAQYF. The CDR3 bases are TGTGCCTGGAGTCCCCTAGGACAGGGCGCCCAGTACTTC. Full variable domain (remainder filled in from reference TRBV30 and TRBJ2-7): SQTIHQWPATLVQPVGSPLSLECTVEGTSNPNLYWYRQAAGRGLQLLFYSVGIGQISSEVPQNLSASRPQDRQFILSSKKLLLSDSGFYLCAWSPLGQGAQYFGPGTRLTVT.

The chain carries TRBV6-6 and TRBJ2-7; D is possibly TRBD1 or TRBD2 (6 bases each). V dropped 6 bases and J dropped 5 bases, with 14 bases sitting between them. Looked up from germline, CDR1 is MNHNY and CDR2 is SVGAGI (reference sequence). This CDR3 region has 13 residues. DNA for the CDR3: TGTGCCAGCAGGCAAGGGGGGAGCCACGAGCAGTACTTC. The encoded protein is CASRQGGSHEQYF.

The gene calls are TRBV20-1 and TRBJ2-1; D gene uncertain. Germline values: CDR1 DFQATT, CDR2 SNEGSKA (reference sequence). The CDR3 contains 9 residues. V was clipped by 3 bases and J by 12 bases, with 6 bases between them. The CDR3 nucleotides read TGCAGTGCTAGGCTCCCGCAGTTCTTC. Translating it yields CSARLPQFF.

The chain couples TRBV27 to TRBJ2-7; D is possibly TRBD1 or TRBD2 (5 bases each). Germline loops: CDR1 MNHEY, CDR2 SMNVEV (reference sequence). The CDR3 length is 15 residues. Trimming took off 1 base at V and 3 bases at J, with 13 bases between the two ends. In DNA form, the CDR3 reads TGTGCCAGCAGTTTATACGGGGATGGGGGCTACGAGCAGTACTTC. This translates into CASSLYGDGGYEQYF.

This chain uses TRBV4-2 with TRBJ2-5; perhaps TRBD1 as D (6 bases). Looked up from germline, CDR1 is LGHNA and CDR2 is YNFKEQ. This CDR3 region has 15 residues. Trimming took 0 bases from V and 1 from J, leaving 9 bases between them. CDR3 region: CASSQDGQPQETQYF. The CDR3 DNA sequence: TGTGCCAGCAGCCAAGATGGACAGCCCCAAGAGACCCAGTACTTC.

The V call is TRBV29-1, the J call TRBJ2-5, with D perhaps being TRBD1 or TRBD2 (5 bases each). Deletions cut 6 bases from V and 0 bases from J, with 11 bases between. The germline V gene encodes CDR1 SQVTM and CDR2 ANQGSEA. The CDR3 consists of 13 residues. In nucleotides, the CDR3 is TGCAGCGTGGGGACCAACTACCAAGAGACCCAGTACTTC. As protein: CSVGTNYQETQYF.

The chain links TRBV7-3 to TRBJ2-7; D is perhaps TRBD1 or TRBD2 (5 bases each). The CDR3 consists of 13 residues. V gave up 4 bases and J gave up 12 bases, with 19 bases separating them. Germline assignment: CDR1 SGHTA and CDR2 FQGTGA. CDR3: CASSSQVGRPRYF. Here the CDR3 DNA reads TGTGCCAGCAGCTCCCAAGTGGGACGTCCAAGGTACTTC.

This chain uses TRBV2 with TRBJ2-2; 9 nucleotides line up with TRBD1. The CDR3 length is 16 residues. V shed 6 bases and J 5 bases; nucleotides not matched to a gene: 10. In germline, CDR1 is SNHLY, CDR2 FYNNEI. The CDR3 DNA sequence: TGTGCCAGCAGAGACGGACAGGGGACGAGGACCGGGGAGCTGTTTTTT. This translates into CASRDGQGTRTGELFF.

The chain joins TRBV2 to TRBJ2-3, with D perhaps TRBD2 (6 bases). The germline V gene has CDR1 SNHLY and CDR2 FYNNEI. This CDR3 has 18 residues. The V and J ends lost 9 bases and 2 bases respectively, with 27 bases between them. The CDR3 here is CASSSPTDRDFSTDTQYF. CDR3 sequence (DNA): TGTGCCAGTTCGAGCCCGACTGACCGGGACTTTTCCACAGATACGCAGTATTTT.